These 17 T cell receptor beta chains came from one sample sequenced in a study of T cells after yellow fever vaccination. TCRdb reanalysed the 5' RACE reads using MiXCR and keeps one entry per CDR3 protein. The data hold 20,000 to 25,000 distinct CDR3 sequences, with 4% to 6% observed a single time. Source: PBMCs, either bulk or a sorted T-cell subset (CD4+, CD8+, memory, or dextramer-sorted; not recorded which), taken approximately 47 days after the first yellow fever vaccination. Every receptor here comes from a man aged 18 to 30 who received the YFV17D yellow fever vaccine.

This clonotype was detected ten times or more. The chain couples TRBV4-2 to TRBJ1-1, with a weak D call TRBD1 (5 bases). V lost 0 bases to trimming and J lost 0 bases, with 5 bases between them. Germline CDR1 reads LGHNA; CDR2 reads YNFKEQ. The CDR3 is 14 residues long. The CDR3 region is CASSQEQVNTEAFF. As DNA, the CDR3 is TGTGCCAGCAGCCAAGAACAGGTGAACACTGAAGCTTTCTTT.

There are many counts of this clonotype. The CDR3 reads CASSPGQTYEQYF. The CDR3, as DNA: TGTGCCAGCAGCCCGGGACAGACCTACGAGCAGTACTTC. V usage is TRBV28 and J usage is TRBJ2-7, with TRBD1 matching over 7 bases. The CDR3 sequence is 13 residues long. V lost 6 bases to trimming and J lost 2 bases; unmatched junction nucleotides: 4. Germline CDR1 and CDR2: MDHEN and SYDVKM.

This clonotype was seen ten or more times. The V and J genes are TRBV16 and TRBJ1-1, with D unresolved. CDR3 length: 15 amino acids. Germline CDR1 and CDR2: KGHSY and FQNENV. V shed 4 bases and J shed 1 base, with 13 bases lying between them. The CDR3 here is CASSPRVVENTEAFF. The CDR3 bases are TGTGCCAGCAGCCCTCGGGTGGTCGAGAACACTGAAGCTTTCTTT. Based on the CDR3 plus reference TRBV16 and TRBJ1-1, the full variable domain is GEEVAQTPKHLVRGEGQKAKLYCAPIKGHSYVFWYQQVLKNEFKFLISFQNENVFDETGMPKERFSAKCLPNSPCSLEIQATKLEDSAVYFCASSPRVVENTEAFFGQGTRLTVV.

This clonotype was seen at least ten times. V gene TRBV20-1 combines with J gene TRBJ2-2; 8 nucleotides agree with TRBD2. Germline V gives CDR1 DFQATT, CDR2 SNEGSKA (reference sequence). The junction had 14 bases not matched to a gene; V was cut back by 5 bases and J by 6 bases. The CDR3 is 16 residues long. The CDR3 coding sequence is TGCAGTGCTCTTTACGGGCGGGGGGCCGACGCCGGGGAGCTGTTTTTT. Its protein is CSALYGRGADAGELFF.

This clonotype was detected only a few times. The chain has TRBV12-3 or TRBV12-4 and TRBJ1-1; D may be TRBD1 (5 bases). CDR3 size: 13 residues. Trimming took off 5 bases at V and 3 bases at J, with 10 bases between the two ends. The CDR3 spells CASSDRGDTEAFF. The CDR3 DNA sequence: TGTGCCAGCAGTGATAGGGGAGACACTGAAGCTTTCTTT.

Ten or more counts support this clonotype. This chain links TRBV24-1 with TRBJ2-3, with 8 bases identical to TRBD2. V shed 4 bases, J shed 4 bases, and the junction held 9 bases outside the gene matches. The CDR3 length is 16 residues. The germline V gene has CDR1 KGHDR and CDR2 SFDVKD. The CDR3 DNA reads TGTGCCACCAGTGACACTCGGGGTAGCGGGGCAGATACGCAGTATTTT. Protein: CATSDTRGSGADTQYF.

This clonotype was seen at least ten times. This rearrangement joins TRBV5-6 to TRBJ1-2; D may be TRBD1 (5 bases). Trimming took off 4 bases at V and 5 bases at J, with 15 bases between the two ends. This CDR3 has 14 residues. Germline-derived CDR1 and CDR2 are SGHDT and YYEEEE. CDR3 nucleotides: TGTGCCAGCAGCCATCGGGAGGGGAATTATGGCTACACCTTC. This encodes CASSHREGNYGYTF.

This clonotype was seen many times. CDR3 in DNA: TGTGCCAGCAGTTACTCCGGACAGACCACAGATACGCAGTATTTT. This encodes CASSYSGQTTDTQYF. This chain links TRBV6-5 with TRBJ2-3, with D possibly being TRBD1 (6 bases). Germline CDR1 MNHEY, CDR2 SVGAGI. V lost 0 bases, J lost 2 bases, and 9 bases lay in between. The CDR3 consists of 15 residues.

As for this clonotype: This sequence may be a read error, since a much larger clone differs from it by one base. V usage is TRBV6-1 and J usage is TRBJ2-5, with 7 bases aligning to TRBD1. The CDR3 spans 13 residues. Germline V gene data show CDR1 as MNHNS and CDR2 as SASEGT. The trim removed 5 bases at V and 5 bases at J, leaving 5 bases unmatched. The CDR3 sequence: CASSQRDSETQYF. The CDR3 DNA reads as TGTGCCAGCAGTCAACGGGACAGTGAGACCCAGTACTTC.

This clonotype showed up many times. V is TRBV6-1 and J is TRBJ2-1; 9 bases are a match to TRBD1. The V segment lost 7 bases and the J segment 10 bases; nucleotides outside the gene matches: 17. This CDR3 contains 16 residues. The V gene's germline CDR1 is MNHNS and CDR2 SASEGT. The CDR3 nucleotides are TGTGCCAGCACCCGACGGCCGGGACAGGGCTCTCGGGAGCAGTTCTTC. This sequence encodes CASTRRPGQGSREQFF.

This clonotype was seen many times. This chain uses TRBV21-1 with TRBJ2-6; the table's TRBD1 call for D was not verified on the DNA. TRBV21-1 is assigned pseudogene status. The CDR3 is made up of 16 amino acids. The CDR3 sequence is CAGGRDRSTGANVLTF. DNA for the CDR3: TGTGCCGGGGGGCGGGACAGGTCGACTGGGGCCAACGTCCTGACTTTC.

This clonotype was recorded a few times. The junction shows a germline mismatch at one end, possibly a read error. The chain joins TRBV4-1 to TRBJ2-4; D assignment may be TRBD1 or TRBD2 (5 bases each). The CDR3 runs to 14 residues. CDR1 is MGHRA, CDR2 YSYEKL, per germline. The CDR3 spells CASSQGPWDGGLSF. The CDR3 coding sequence is TGCGCCAGCAGCCAAGGCCCTTGGGACGGTGGACTCTCCTTC.

This clonotype has ten or more counts. The gene calls are TRBV5-1 and TRBJ2-2, with TRBD1 identical over 9 bases. J gave up 5 bases and V 0 bases, and 5 bases lay outside the gene matches. The germline gives CDR1 SGHRS, CDR2 YFSETQ. This CDR3 has 16 amino acids. This chain's CDR3 is CASSLEGQGLTGELFF. The CDR3 bases are TGCGCCAGCAGCTTGGAAGGACAGGGGTTGACCGGGGAGCTGTTTTTT.

The sample holds many counts of this clonotype. The rearrangement joins TRBV6-1 to TRBJ1-1; TRBD1 matches 7 bases. J lost 5 bases, V lost 5 bases, and 5 bases had no gene match. CDR1 is MNHNS and CDR2 is SASEGT in the germline V gene. The CDR3 runs to 13 residues. The CDR3 DNA reads TGTGCCAGCAGTCCTGGACAGGCGACTGAAGCTTTCTTT. Its translation is CASSPGQATEAFF.

This clonotype was detected ten times or more. This chain connects TRBV29-1 to TRBJ2-3, with D possibly being TRBD1 (5 bases). This CDR3 is built from 13 residues. The V gene's germline CDR1 is SQVTM and CDR2 ANQGSEA. Between the trimmed V and J ends, which lost 3 bases and 2 bases, there was a span of 9 bases. The CDR3 coding sequence is TGCAGCGTTGACAGGGCGTACACAGATACGCAGTATTTT. As protein: CSVDRAYTDTQYF.

This clonotype was observed many times. CDR3: CASSFTTAYEQYV. CDR3 in DNA: TGTGCCAGCAGCTTCACCACAGCCTACGAGCAGTACGTC. This chain joins TRBV7-2 and TRBJ2-7; D unresolved. V was trimmed by 3 bases and J by 2 bases, leaving 8 bases between them. From germline, CDR1 is SGHTA and CDR2 FQGNSA. CDR3 size: 13 residues.

This clonotype was detected ten times or more. The chain uses TRBV2 and TRBJ1-2; no firm D call. From germline, CDR1 is SNHLY and CDR2 FYNNEI. V gave up 6 bases and J gave up 0 bases, with 8 bases separating them. This CDR3 contains 13 residues. The CDR3 DNA sequence: TGTGCCAGCAGCGAGCCTACTAACTATGGCTACACCTTC. It codes for CASSEPTNYGYTF. Using reference TRBV2 and TRBJ1-2 for the parts outside the CDR3, the full variable domain is EPEVTQTPSHQVTQMGQEVILRCVPISNHLYFYWYRQILGQKVEFLVSFYNNEISEKSEIFDDQFSVERPDGSNFTLKIRSTKLEDSAMYFCASSEPTNYGYTFGSGTRLTVV.